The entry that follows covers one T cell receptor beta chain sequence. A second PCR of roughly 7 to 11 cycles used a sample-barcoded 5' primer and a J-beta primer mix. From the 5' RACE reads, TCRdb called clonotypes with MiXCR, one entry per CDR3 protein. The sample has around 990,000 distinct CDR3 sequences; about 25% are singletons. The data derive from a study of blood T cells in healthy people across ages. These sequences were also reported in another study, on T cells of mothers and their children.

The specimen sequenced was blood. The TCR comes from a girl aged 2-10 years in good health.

As DNA, the CDR3 is TGTGCCACCATAGGACTTTACAATGAGCAGTTCTTC. Its translation is CATIGLYNEQFF. The V call is TRBV2, the J call TRBJ2-1, with D possibly being TRBD2 (5 bases). Germline-derived CDR1 and CDR2 are SNHLY and FYNNEI. This CDR3 region has 12 residues. Trimming removed 10 bases from V and 4 bases from J, with 11 bases in between.